These 18 T cell receptor beta chains were sequenced from one sample in a study of cytomegalovirus exposure and HLA in healthy donors. TCRdb keeps only in-frame clones here, not all; method: immunoSEQ multiplex PCR. The sample lists tens of thousands of clones, around 97% occurring once. Sequenced input: PBMCs. These receptors all stem from a man between 18 and 35 years old in good health and CMV-seronegative.

This clone was recorded once. This chain links TRBV28 with TRBJ1-2; perhaps TRBD1 as D (6 bases). This CDR3 is 14 amino acids long. The germline gives CDR1 MDHEN, CDR2 SYDVKM. The V end lost 7 bases, the J end lost 5 bases, and 17 bases lay between the germline ends. CDR3 sequence reads: CASKSGGGRYGYTF. CDR3 sequence (DNA): TGTGCCAGCAAATCCGGGGGCGGGAGGTATGGCTACACCTTC.

This chain links TRBV30 with TRBJ1-2; D not resolved. This CDR3 has 13 amino acids. CDR1 and CDR2 from the germline V gene are GTSNPN and SVGIG (reference sequence). Trimming took off 2 bases at V and 8 bases at J, with 15 bases between the two ends. The CDR3 protein is CAWSTAGARGYTF. CDR3 DNA: TGTGCCTGGAGTACAGCGGGAGCTAGGGGCTACACCTTC. Supplemented by reference TRBV30 and TRBJ1-2, the full variable domain reads SQTIHQWPATLVQPVGSPLSLECTVEGTSNPNLYWYRQAAGRGLQLLFYSVGIGQISSEVPQNLSASRPQDRQFILSSKKLLLSDSGFYLCAWSTAGARGYTFGSGTRLTVV.

The V call is TRBV30, the J call TRBJ2-1, with 15 bases lining up with TRBD2. The CDR3 sequence is 16 residues long. After removal of 4 bases from V and 7 bases from J, the junction contained 8 bases not matched to a gene. Germline V gene data show CDR1 as GTSNPN and CDR2 as SVGIG (reference sequence). CDR3 nucleotide sequence: TGTGCCTGGACCCTAGGACTAGCGGGAGGGGGAAATGAGCAGTTCTTC. It codes for CAWTLGLAGGGNEQFF. The full variable domain, its missing parts supplied by reference TRBV30 and TRBJ2-1, is SQTIHQWPATLVQPVGSPLSLECTVEGTSNPNLYWYRQAAGRGLQLLFYSVGIGQISSEVPQNLSASRPQDRQFILSSKKLLLSDSGFYLCAWTLGLAGGGNEQFFGPGTRLTVL.

V gene TRBV11-3 combines with J gene TRBJ1-1, with 8 nucleotides matching TRBD1. Germline V gene data show CDR1 as SGHNT and CDR2 as YENEEA. The CDR3 sequence is 15 residues long. V trimming: 5 bases; J trimming: 3 bases; junction bases outside the gene matches: 8. CDR3 nucleotide sequence: TGTGCCAGCAGCGGGCACGGACAGGGTTACACTGAAGCTTTCTTT. It encodes CASSGHGQGYTEAFF.

The V gene is TRBV5-4, the J gene TRBJ1-6, with TRBD1 identical over 9 bases. Germline CDR1 and CDR2: SGHNT and YYREEE (reference sequence). The CDR3 consists of 14 residues. With 5 bases clipped from V and 7 bases from J, the junction kept 4 bases outside the gene matches. The CDR3 DNA follows: TGTGCCAGCAGACGGACAGGGGACAATTCACCCCTCCACTTT. Translation: CASRRTGDNSPLHF.

Here the CDR3 reads CASSSGIGTEAFF. DNA of the CDR3: TGTGCCAGTTCGTCCGGGATTGGCACTGAAGCTTTCTTT. The V call is TRBV19, the J call TRBJ1-1, with D uncertain. Germline-derived CDR1 and CDR2 are LNHDA and SQIVND (reference sequence). Trimming cost V 8 bases and J 4 bases, with 14 bases left between them. CDR3 size: 13 residues.

The chain links TRBV7-8 to TRBJ1-1; D is possibly TRBD1 (6 bases). The germline gives CDR1 SGHVS, CDR2 FQNEAQ. The V end lost 5 bases, the J end lost 3 bases, and 13 bases lay between the germline ends. The CDR3 totals 14 residues. CDR3 amino acids: CASSTTGLDTEAFF. The CDR3 region has the DNA TGTGCCAGCAGCACCACAGGGTTGGACACTGAAGCTTTCTTT.

The chain recombines TRBV5-1 with TRBJ2-1, with TRBD2 identical over 14 bases. From germline, CDR1 is SGHRS and CDR2 YFSETQ. The V and J ends lost 4 bases and 7 bases, in that order; junction bases with no gene match: 4. The CDR3 totals 15 residues. CDR3 loop: CASSRGLAGENEQFF. The CDR3 DNA sequence: TGCGCCAGCAGCCGGGGACTAGCGGGAGAGAATGAGCAGTTCTTC.

The rearrangement joins TRBV5-5 to TRBJ2-7; TRBD2 matches 12 bases. Per the germline V gene, CDR1 is SGHKS and CDR2 is YYEKEE (reference sequence). V lost 4 bases to trimming and J lost 3 bases; unmatched junction nucleotides: 5. The length of the CDR3 is 15 residues. CDR3 bases: TGTGCCAGCAGCCCAAGGACTAGCGGGATCTACGAGCAGTACTTC. Its translation is CASSPRTSGIYEQYF. Based on the CDR3 plus reference TRBV5-5 and TRBJ2-7, the full variable domain is DAGVTQSPTHLIKTRGQQVTLRCSPISGHKSVSWYQQVLGQGPQFIFQYYEKEERGRGNFPDRFSARQFPNYSSELNVNALLLGDSALYLCASSPRTSGIYEQYFGPGTRLTVT.

V usage is TRBV5-1 and J usage is TRBJ2-3; D is possibly TRBD2 (6 bases). V was trimmed by 3 bases and J by 0 bases, leaving 8 bases between them. The CDR3 runs 14 residues. Germline assignment: CDR1 SGHRS and CDR2 YFSETQ. The chain's CDR3 is CASSSGVSTDTQYF. In DNA form, the CDR3 reads TGCGCCAGCAGCTCGGGAGTGAGCACAGATACGCAGTATTTT.

The rearrangement links TRBV6-5 to TRBJ2-7; 7 nucleotides agree with TRBD2. The germline CDR1 and CDR2 sequences are MNHEY and SVGAGI. The CDR3 is 14 amino acids. Unmatched junction bases numbered 2, after V lost 1 base and J lost 2 bases. The CDR3 protein is CASSYLGLAYEQYF. In DNA, the CDR3 is TGTGCCAGCAGTTACTTAGGACTAGCCTACGAGCAGTACTTC.

This chain links TRBV18 with TRBJ1-4; D is uncertain. Deletions cut 1 base from V and 3 bases from J, with 9 bases between. The germline V gene encodes CDR1 KGHSH and CDR2 LQKENI. The CDR3 extends over 15 amino acids. For the CDR3, the DNA is TGTGCCAGCTCACCACGCGCTCAAGCTAATGAAAAACTGTTTTTT. Its protein product is CASSPRAQANEKLFF. Full variable domain (remainder filled in from reference TRBV18 and TRBJ1-4): NAGVMQNPRHLVRRRGQEARLRCSPMKGHSHVYWYRQLPEEGLKFMVYLQKENIIDESGMPKERFSAEFPKEGPSILRIQQVVRGDSAAYFCASSPRAQANEKLFFGSGTQLSVL.

This sequence joins TRBV7-6 and TRBJ2-1; 9 bases line up with TRBD1. V gave up 5 bases and J gave up 2 bases; unmatched junction bases: 10. The CDR3 sequence is 17 residues long. The germline CDR1 and CDR2 sequences are SGHVS and FNYEAQ. The CDR3 here is CASSIAKGQGPYNEQFF. CDR3 DNA: TGTGCCAGCAGCATCGCCAAGGGACAGGGTCCCTACAATGAGCAGTTCTTC.

This chain links TRBV19 with TRBJ1-5, with 7 bases identical to TRBD1. The ends lost 8 bases at V and 3 bases at J; junction bases unmatched: 7. CDR3 length: 14 amino acids. Looked up from germline, CDR1 is LNHDA and CDR2 is SQIVND (reference sequence). The CDR3 nucleotides read TGTGCCAGTCACGCACAGGGGTCCAATCAGCCCCAGCATTTT. Protein: CASHAQGSNQPQHF.

The V call is TRBV6-5, the J call TRBJ1-1, with D possibly TRBD1 on 6 matching bases. The CDR3 is 13 residues long. Per germline, CDR1 MNHEY and CDR2 SVGAGI. Trimming took off 8 bases at V and 3 bases at J, with 13 bases between the two ends. The CDR3 spells CASGTQGDTEAFF. As DNA, the CDR3 is TGTGCCAGCGGAACACAGGGCGACACTGAAGCTTTCTTT.

This clone is a singleton in its sample. This chain connects TRBV7-9 to TRBJ2-7; TRBD1 matches at 10 bases. Germline V gives CDR1 SEHNR, CDR2 FQNEAQ (reference sequence). V lost 5 bases and J lost 6; bases outside the gene matches: 7. The CDR3 contains 14 residues. The DNA for the CDR3 is TGTGCCAGCAGCCCCGGGACAGGGGTTGGCGAGCAGTACTTC. Translating gives CASSPGTGVGEQYF.

The CDR3 nucleotides read TGCGCCAGCAGCCTAGGGACTAACGAGCAGTACTTC. Protein product: CASSLGTNEQYF. The V gene is TRBV5-1, the J gene TRBJ2-7; 7 bases fit TRBD2. The germline CDR1 and CDR2 sequences are SGHRS and YFSETQ. The CDR3 has 12 residues. The J segment lost 5 bases and the V segment lost 4 bases, leaving 3 bases of the junction unmatched. The full variable domain, completed using reference TRBV5-1 and TRBJ2-7, is KAGVTQTPRYLIKTRGQQVTLSCSPISGHRSVSWYQQTPGQGLQFLFEYFSETQRNKGNFPGRFSGRQFSNSRSEMNVSTLELGDSALYLCASSLGTNEQYFGPGTRLTVT.

This chain joins TRBV11-2 and TRBJ1-1; D unclear. This CDR3 is built from 14 residues. Trimming took off 1 base at V and 1 base at J, with 7 bases between the two ends. From germline, CDR1 is SGHAT and CDR2 FQNNGV. The CDR3 protein is CASSLVGGNTEAFF. The CDR3 DNA sequence: TGTGCCAGCAGCTTAGTCGGAGGGAACACTGAAGCTTTCTTT.